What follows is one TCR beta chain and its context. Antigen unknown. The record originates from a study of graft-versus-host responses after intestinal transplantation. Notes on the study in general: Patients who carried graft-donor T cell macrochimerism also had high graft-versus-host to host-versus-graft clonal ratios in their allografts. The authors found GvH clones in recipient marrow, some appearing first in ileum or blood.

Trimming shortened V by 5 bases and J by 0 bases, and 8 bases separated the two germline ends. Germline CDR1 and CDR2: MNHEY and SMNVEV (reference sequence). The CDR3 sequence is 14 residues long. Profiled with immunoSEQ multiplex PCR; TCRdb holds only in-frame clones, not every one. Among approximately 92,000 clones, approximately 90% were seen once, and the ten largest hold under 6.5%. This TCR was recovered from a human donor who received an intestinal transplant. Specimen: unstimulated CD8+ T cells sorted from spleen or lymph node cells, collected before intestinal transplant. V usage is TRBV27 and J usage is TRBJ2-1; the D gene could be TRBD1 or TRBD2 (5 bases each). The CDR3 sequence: CASSPGPSYNEQFF. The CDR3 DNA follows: TGTGCCAGCAGTCCGGGACCCTCCTACAATGAGCAGTTCTTC.